Below, 6 T cell receptor beta chains from the same sample are listed, as sequenced in a study of early T cells in non-severe SARS-CoV-2 infection. TCRdb ran MiXCR on the 5' RACE reads and lists one entry per CDR3 protein. The sample shows fewer than 100,000 distinct CDR3 sequences, over 9% of them seen only once. The sequenced sample consisted of whole blood. The receptors were sampled from an adult who was a healthcare worker with PCR-confirmed SARS-CoV-2 infection or an uninfected control (not recorded which).

This clonotype was recorded many times. The genes are TRBV11-2 and TRBJ2-7, with 11 bases that match TRBD2. Germline values: CDR1 SGHAT, CDR2 FQNNGV. The CDR3 is 15 residues long. The trim removed 8 bases at V and 2 bases at J, leaving 8 bases unmatched. DNA of the CDR3: TGTGCCAGCGCCTATAGCGGGGGGGGTGCCTACGAGCAGTACTTC. Protein product: CASAYSGGGAYEQYF.

There are a few counts of this clonotype. The rearrangement links TRBV18 to TRBJ1-5; weak D call: TRBD1 (6 bases). The CDR3 is 14 residues long. V was pared by 5 bases and J by 2 bases, with 10 bases between. Germline V gene lookup returns CDR1 KGHSH and CDR2 LQKENI. The CDR3 is CASSGGTGNQPQHF. The CDR3 nucleotides read TGTGCCAGCTCAGGGGGCACGGGCAATCAGCCCCAGCATTTT. The full variable domain, with the rest looked up from reference TRBV18 and TRBJ1-5, is NAGVMQNPRHLVRRRGQEARLRCSPMKGHSHVYWYRQLPEEGLKFMVYLQKENIIDESGMPKERFSAEFPKEGPSILRIQQVVRGDSAAYFCASSGGTGNQPQHFGDGTRLSIL.

This clonotype was counted a few times. V gene TRBV28 combines with J gene TRBJ2-7, with a possible D match to TRBD2 (6 bases). Germline V gene data show CDR1 as MDHEN and CDR2 as SYDVKM. Trimming took off 5 bases at V and 0 bases at J, with 11 bases between the two ends. The length of the CDR3 is 14 residues. This CDR3 is CASSPSSVSYEQYF. CDR3 nucleotides: TGTGCCAGCAGTCCTTCTAGCGTCTCCTACGAGCAGTACTTC.

This clonotype occurred many times. Likely a read error: the CDR3 ends without its conserved phenylalanine or tryptophan. Because the CDR3's place on the DNA is in doubt, the DNA is left out and the CDR3 is given as listed by TCRdb. The CDR3 protein is CASSESVRFFL. This chain connects TRBV25-1 to TRBJ2-7. Germline lookup yields CDR1 MGHDK and CDR2 SYGVNS. The CDR3 length is 11 residues, termini included.

In its sample, this clonotype was seen many times. CDR3 DNA sequence: TGTGCCATCAGCTATAGCGGCCCTGGGGTATACAATGAGCAGTTCTTC. Translation gives CAISYSGPGVYNEQFF. The genes are TRBV10-3 and TRBJ2-1; D is perhaps TRBD2 (6 bases). The germline V gene encodes CDR1 ENHRY and CDR2 SYGVKD. This CDR3 is built from 16 residues. V was clipped by 6 bases and J by 4 bases, with 19 bases between them.

This clonotype was counted a few times. The chain uses TRBV2 and TRBJ2-1, with 14 bases matching TRBD2. The CDR3 totals 20 residues. V shed 0 bases and J 6 bases; nucleotides not matched to a gene: 13. Per the germline V gene, CDR1 is SNHLY and CDR2 is FYNNEI. The CDR3 loop reads CASSEAGTGRLAGGGNEQFF. The DNA of the CDR3 is TGTGCCAGCAGTGAAGCGGGCACGGGCCGACTAGCGGGAGGGGGCAATGAGCAGTTCTTC.